These T cell receptor beta chains were read from a single sample in a study of T-cell reconstitution after alpha-beta-depleted transplantation in children. TCRdb independently ran MiXCR on the PCR reads; one entry per CDR3 protein. The table records under 300,000 distinct CDR3 sequences, 11% of them present only once. The sequencing here drew on peripheral blood, taken 180 days after TCRalphabeta/CD19-depleted stem cell transplant. The receptors come from a male patient between 2 and 10 years old who had a stem cell transplant for chronic granulomatous disease, so the T cells may come from the graft donor. Each CDR3 is given with its conserved first and last residue. The D gene is left open where the match is weak. Clone size is given as how often the clone was seen (once, few, many) or a class if it is expanded.

J gene | D gene | clone size | V gene | CDR3 DNA | CDR3 protein
TRBJ2-2 | TRBD2 | many | TRBV20-1 | TGCAGTGCTAAGAAACTAGCGGGAGTTGGCGGGGAGCTGTTTTTT | CSAKKLAGVGGELFF
TRBJ2-5 | . | many | TRBV2 | TGTGCCAGCGACGAGTCGGGGACCCAGTACTTC | CASDESGTQYF
TRBJ2-7 | TRBD2 | many | TRBV28 | TGTGCCAGCAGTTTCCCCCAGGGACTAGCGGGAAGGCAGTACTTC | CASSFPQGLAGRQYF
TRBJ2-4 | . | many | TRBV19 | TGTGCCAGTAGTATAGGCACATCCCTAGCCAAAAACATTCAGTACTTC | CASSIGTSLAKNIQYF
TRBJ2-2 | . | many | TRBV12-3/TRBV12-4 | TGTGCCAGCAGTTTATCGGAGAACACCGGGGAGCTGTTTTTT | CASSLSENTGELFF
TRBJ2-7 | TRBD1 | many | TRBV7-9 | TGTGCCAGCAGCCCCCGGACAGGCGGAGGCTCCTACGAGCAGTACTTC | CASSPRTGGGSYEQYF
TRBJ1-6 | TRBD1 | many | TRBV5-1 | TGCGCCAGCAGCAAGGGACAGTACTATAATTCACCCCTCCACTTT | CASSKGQYYNSPLHF
TRBJ2-5 | . | few | TRBV11-1 | TGTGCCAGCAGTCAAAAAGGGGGGAGGCGGGAGGAGACCCAGTACTTC | CASSQKGGRREETQYF
TRBJ2-3 | TRBD2 | many | TRBV7-3 | TGTGCCAGCAGCGGACTAGCGGGTTCAGATACGCAGTATTTT | CASSGLAGSDTQYF
TRBJ2-3 | TRBD1 | many | TRBV20-1 | TGCAGTGCTAGAGGTCGGACAGGGGTTGCAGATACGCAGTATTTT | CSARGRTGVADTQYF
TRBJ1-1 | . | many | TRBV4-1 | TGCGCCAGCAGCCAAGTTTACGGGGGCGCGGAAGCTTTCTTT | CASSQVYGGAEAFF
TRBJ2-1 | TRBD1 | many | TRBV20-1 | TGCAGTGCTAGGTCAGGGGGCGCCTACAATGAGCAGTTCTTC | CSARSGGAYNEQFF